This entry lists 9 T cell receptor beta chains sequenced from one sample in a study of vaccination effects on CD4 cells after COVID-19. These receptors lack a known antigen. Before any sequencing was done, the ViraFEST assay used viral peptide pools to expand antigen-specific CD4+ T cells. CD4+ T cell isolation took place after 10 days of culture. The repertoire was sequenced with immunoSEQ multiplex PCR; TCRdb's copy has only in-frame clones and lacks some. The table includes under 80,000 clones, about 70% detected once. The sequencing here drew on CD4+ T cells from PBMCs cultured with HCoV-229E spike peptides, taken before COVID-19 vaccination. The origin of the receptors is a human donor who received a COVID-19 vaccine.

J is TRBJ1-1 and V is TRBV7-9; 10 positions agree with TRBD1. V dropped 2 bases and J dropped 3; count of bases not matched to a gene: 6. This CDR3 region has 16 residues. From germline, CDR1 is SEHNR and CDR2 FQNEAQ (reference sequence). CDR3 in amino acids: CASSLIGGTGDTEAFF. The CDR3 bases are TGTGCCAGCAGCTTAATTGGTGGGACAGGGGACACTGAAGCTTTCTTT.

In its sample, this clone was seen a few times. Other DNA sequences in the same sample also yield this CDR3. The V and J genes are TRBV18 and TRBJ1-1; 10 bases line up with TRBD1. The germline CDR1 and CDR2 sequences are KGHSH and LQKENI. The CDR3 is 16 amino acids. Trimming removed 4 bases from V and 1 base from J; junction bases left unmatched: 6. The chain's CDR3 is CASSRRDRGSNTEAFF. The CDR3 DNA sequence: TGTGCCAGCTCACGTCGGGACAGGGGATCGAACACTGAAGCTTTCTTT.

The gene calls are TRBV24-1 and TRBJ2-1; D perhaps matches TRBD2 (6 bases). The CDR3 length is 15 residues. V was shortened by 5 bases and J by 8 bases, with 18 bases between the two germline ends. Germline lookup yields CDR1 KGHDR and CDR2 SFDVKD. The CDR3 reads CATSVAGRGNDEQFF. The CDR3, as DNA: TGTGCCACCAGTGTAGCTGGTCGGGGGAACGATGAGCAGTTCTTC.

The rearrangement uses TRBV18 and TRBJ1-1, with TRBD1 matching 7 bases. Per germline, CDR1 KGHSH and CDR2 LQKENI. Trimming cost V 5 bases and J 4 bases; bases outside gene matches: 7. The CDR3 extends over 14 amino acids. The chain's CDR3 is CASSTAGGGTEAFF. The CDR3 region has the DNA TGTGCCAGCTCAACGGCAGGGGGTGGCACTGAAGCTTTCTTT.

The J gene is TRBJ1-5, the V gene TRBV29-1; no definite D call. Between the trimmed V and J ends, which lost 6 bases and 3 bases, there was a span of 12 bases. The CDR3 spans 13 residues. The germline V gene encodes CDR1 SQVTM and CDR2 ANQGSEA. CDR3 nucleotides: TGCAGCGTCGAGGACGGATTCAATCAGCCCCAGCATTTT. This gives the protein CSVEDGFNQPQHF.

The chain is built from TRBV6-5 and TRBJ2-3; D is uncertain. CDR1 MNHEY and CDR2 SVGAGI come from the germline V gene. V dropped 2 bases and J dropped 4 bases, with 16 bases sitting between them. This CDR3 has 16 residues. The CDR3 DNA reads TGTGCCAGCAGTTACCCGTCACCCATGGTGCCAGATACGCAGTATTTT. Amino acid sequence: CASSYPSPMVPDTQYF.

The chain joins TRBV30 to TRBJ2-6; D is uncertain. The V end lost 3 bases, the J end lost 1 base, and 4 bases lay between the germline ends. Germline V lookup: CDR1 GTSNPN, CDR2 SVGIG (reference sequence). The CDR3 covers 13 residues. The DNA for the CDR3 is TGTGCCTGGAGACTATCTGGGGCCAACGTCCTGACTTTC. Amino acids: CAWRLSGANVLTF.

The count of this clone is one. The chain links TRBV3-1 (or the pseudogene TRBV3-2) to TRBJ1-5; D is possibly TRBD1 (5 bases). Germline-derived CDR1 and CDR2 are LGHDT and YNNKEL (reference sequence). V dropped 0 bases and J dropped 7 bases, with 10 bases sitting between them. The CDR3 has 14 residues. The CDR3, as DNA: TGTGCCAGCAGCCAAGAGTTGGGACTCCAGCCCCAGCATTTT. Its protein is CASSQELGLQPQHF.

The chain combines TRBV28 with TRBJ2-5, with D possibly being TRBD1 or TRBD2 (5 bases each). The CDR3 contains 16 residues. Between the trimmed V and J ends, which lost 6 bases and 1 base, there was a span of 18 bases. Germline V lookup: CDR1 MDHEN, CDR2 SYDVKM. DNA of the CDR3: TGTGCCAGCAGGCCACCGGGACGAGGGACCCAAGAGACCCAGTACTTC. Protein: CASRPPGRGTQETQYF.